These 29 T cell receptor beta chains originate from one sample sequenced in a study of graft-versus-host responses after intestinal transplantation. Only in-frame clones appear in the TCRdb table, and some are missing; sequencing was by immunoSEQ multiplex PCR. The sample comprises about 73,000 clones, 90% of which are singletons, and roughly 4% rests with the top ten. The antigens these receptors bind are not known. The sequencing used unstimulated CD8+ T cells sorted from spleen or lymph node cells, collected before transplant. The source of these receptors is a human donor who was the organ donor for an intestinal transplant.

V gene TRBV6-5 combines with J gene TRBJ2-3; D perhaps matches TRBD1 (5 bases). Germline values: CDR1 MNHEY, CDR2 SVGAGI. CDR3 length: 13 amino acids. Trimming stripped 9 bases from V and 5 bases from J, with 15 bases between. The CDR3 sequence: CASGAPGLDTQYF. DNA for the CDR3: TGTGCCAGTGGGGCACCAGGGCTAGATACGCAGTATTTT.

The CDR3 sequence: CASSQTGTGVELAGYNEQFF. CDR3 coding DNA: TGTGCCAGCAGTCAAACCGGGACAGGGGTTGAACTAGCGGGCTACAATGAGCAGTTCTTC. This chain links TRBV27 with TRBJ2-1; TRBD1 is a possible D gene (10 bases). This CDR3 is built from 20 residues. V lost 5 bases, J lost 3 bases, and 29 bases lay in between. Germline CDR1 is MNHEY and CDR2 is SMNVEV (reference sequence).

The chain carries TRBV11-3 and TRBJ2-2, with TRBD2 as a possible D gene (5 bases). The CDR3 has 16 residues. The V gene's germline CDR1 is SGHNT and CDR2 YENEEA. Between the trimmed V and J ends, which lost 4 bases and 5 bases, there was a span of 17 bases. CDR3 DNA: TGTGCCAGCAGCTCCCCCAACCGGGGTCGGACCGGGGAGCTGTTTTTT. As protein: CASSSPNRGRTGELFF.

V is TRBV5-8 and J is TRBJ2-2, with D possibly matching TRBD1 (6 bases). Per germline, CDR1 SGHTS and CDR2 YDEGEE. Trimming removed 2 bases at V and 6 bases at J, with 17 bases between. The CDR3 covers 16 residues. The chain's CDR3 is CASSFYGQGISGELFF. DNA for the CDR3: TGTGCCAGCAGCTTTTATGGGCAGGGGATTTCCGGGGAGCTGTTTTTT. Based on the CDR3 plus reference TRBV5-8 and TRBJ2-2, the full variable domain is EAGVTQSPTHLIKTRGQQATLRCSPISGHTSVYWYQQALGLGLQFLLWYDEGEERNRGNFPPRFSGRQFPNYSSELNVNALELEDSALYLCASSFYGQGISGELFFGEGSRLTVL.

The J gene is TRBJ1-1, the V gene TRBV7-9; TRBD1 matches 7 bases. The CDR3 has 14 amino acids. Germline-derived CDR1 and CDR2 are SEHNR and FQNEAQ (reference sequence). Trimming cost V 4 bases and J 0 bases; bases outside gene matches: 2. CDR3 DNA sequence: TGTGCCAGCAGCTCGGACAGGATGAACACTGAAGCTTTCTTT. Protein: CASSSDRMNTEAFF. Full variable domain (outside the CDR3, taken from reference TRBV7-9 and TRBJ1-1): DTGVSQNPRHKITKRGQNVTFRCDPISEHNRLYWYRQTLGQGPEFLTYFQNEAQLEKSRLLSDRFSAERPKGSFSTLEIQRTEQGDSAMYLCASSSDRMNTEAFFGQGTRLTVV.

The chain employs TRBV4-1 and TRBJ1-1; D is uncertain. The germline V gene has CDR1 MGHRA and CDR2 YSYEKL. CDR3 length: 14 amino acids. V shed 0 bases and J shed 1 base, with 6 bases lying between them. Here the CDR3 reads CASSQDGSNTEAFF. The CDR3 DNA sequence: TGCGCCAGCAGCCAAGACGGGTCGAACACTGAAGCTTTCTTT.

This chain links TRBV4-3 with TRBJ1-5; the D gene is possibly TRBD1 (6 bases). The CDR3 has 15 amino acids. The V gene's germline CDR1 is LGHNA and CDR2 YSLEER. The V end was cut by 0 bases, the J end by 4 bases, with 10 bases between. The CDR3 sequence is CASSQDKGENQPQHF. For the CDR3, the DNA is TGCGCCAGCAGCCAAGATAAGGGGGAAAATCAGCCCCAGCATTTT.

V gene TRBV6-5 combines with J gene TRBJ2-1, with D maybe TRBD2 (6 bases). The V end lost 0 bases, the J end lost 4 bases, and 13 bases lay between the germline ends. The CDR3 has 16 amino acids. Germline loops: CDR1 MNHEY, CDR2 SVGAGI. CDR3 sequence reads: CASSYSLADFYNEQFF. Written as DNA, the CDR3 is TGTGCCAGCAGTTACTCATTAGCGGATTTTTACAATGAGCAGTTCTTC.

The chain links TRBV27 to TRBJ2-2; 7 nucleotides match TRBD1. The V segment lost 8 bases and the J segment 3 bases; nucleotides outside the gene matches: 6. The CDR3 has 14 amino acids. Germline V gives CDR1 MNHEY, CDR2 SMNVEV (reference sequence). CDR3 nucleotide sequence: TGTGCCAGCTCTACAGGGGTGTACACCGGGGAGCTGTTTTTT. Encoded protein: CASSTGVYTGELFF.

V usage is TRBV4-3 and J usage is TRBJ1-2, with no clear D. V was clipped by 4 bases and J by 7 bases, with 13 bases between them. CDR1 and CDR2 (germline): LGHNA, YSLEER. The CDR3 runs to 13 residues. The CDR3 region is CASSPTEGAGYTF. The CDR3 DNA sequence: TGCGCCAGCAGCCCAACCGAGGGCGCTGGCTACACCTTC.

The rearrangement joins TRBV18 to TRBJ2-3, with TRBD1 as a possible D gene (6 bases). Germline V gene lookup returns CDR1 KGHSH and CDR2 LQKENI. The ends were cut back, 2 bases at V and 2 bases at J, with 11 bases in the middle. CDR3 length: 15 residues. CDR3 nucleotides: TGTGCCAGCTCACCAGGAACAGGGCACACAGATACGCAGTATTTT. Residues: CASSPGTGHTDTQYF. The full variable domain, completed using reference TRBV18 and TRBJ2-3, is NAGVMQNPRHLVRRRGQEARLRCSPMKGHSHVYWYRQLPEEGLKFMVYLQKENIIDESGMPKERFSAEFPKEGPSILRIQQVVRGDSAAYFCASSPGTGHTDTQYFGPGTRLTVL.

This chain uses TRBV10-2 with TRBJ2-2; D is perhaps TRBD2 (5 bases). There are 15 residues in the CDR3. Trimming took off 6 bases at V and 4 bases at J, with 15 bases between the two ends. CDR1 is WSHSY, CDR2 SAAADI, per germline. The CDR3 coding sequence is TGCGCCAGCAGCAACAGCGTCGCGGGCACCGGGGAGCTGTTTTTT. Translating it yields CASSNSVAGTGELFF.

The CDR3 protein is CASSAGGSAEAFF. CDR3 DNA: TGTGCCAGCAGCGCAGGGGGCAGCGCTGAAGCTTTCTTT. The chain employs TRBV5-4 and TRBJ1-1; 8 nucleotides agree with TRBD1. The CDR3 covers 13 residues. Losses at the gene ends were 4 bases for V and 6 bases for J; bases not matched to a gene: 5. Germline V gene lookup returns CDR1 SGHNT and CDR2 YYREEE (reference sequence). The complete variable domain, with remaining parts taken from reference TRBV5-4 and TRBJ1-1, reads ETGVTQSPTHLIKTRGQQVTLRCSSQSGHNTVSWYQQALGQGPQFIFQYYREEENGRGNFPPRFSGLQFPNYSSELNVNALELDDSALYLCASSAGGSAEAFFGQGTRLTVV.

The CDR3 DNA reads TGCAGCGTTGAAGACAGGGGACGAAGCACAGATACGCAGTATTTT. Translating it yields CSVEDRGRSTDTQYF. This chain connects TRBV29-1 to TRBJ2-3, with TRBD1 as a possible D gene (6 bases). This CDR3 has 15 amino acids. The V and J ends lost 0 bases and 0 bases respectively, with 10 bases between them. CDR1 is SQVTM, CDR2 ANQGSEA, per germline.

CDR3 in amino acids: CASSHGTGKAPLHF. DNA for the CDR3: TGTGCCAGCAGCCACGGGACAGGGAAGGCACCCCTCCACTTT. The V gene is TRBV2, the J gene TRBJ1-6; 9 bases are shared with TRBD1. Germline loops: CDR1 SNHLY, CDR2 FYNNEI. The CDR3 consists of 14 residues. V trimming: 6 bases; J trimming: 11 bases; junction bases outside the gene matches: 8.

This rearrangement joins TRBV6-5 to TRBJ1-1; 10 bases agree with TRBD1. V gave up 0 bases and J gave up 5 bases; unmatched junction bases: 6. The CDR3 consists of 16 residues. CDR1 MNHEY and CDR2 SVGAGI come from the germline V gene. The CDR3 DNA follows: TGTGCCAGCAGTTACTCAAGACAGGGGGCGAGGACTGAAGCTTTCTTT. Protein: CASSYSRQGARTEAFF.

This clone is a singleton in its sample. This chain uses TRBV6-4 with TRBJ1-4, with 12 nucleotides matching TRBD1. The germline CDR1 and CDR2 sequences are MRHNA and SNTAGT. V lost 6 bases, J lost 1 base, and 9 bases stayed unmatched. The CDR3 spans 18 residues. The CDR3 sequence is CASRRDRGQIRTNEKLFF. The CDR3 nucleotides are TGTGCCAGCAGGAGGGACAGGGGGCAGATTCGAACTAATGAAAAACTGTTTTTT.

The gene calls are TRBV11-2 and TRBJ2-3; 7 nucleotides align to TRBD1. V trimming: 5 bases; J trimming: 3 bases; junction bases outside the gene matches: 14. The CDR3 totals 17 residues. Germline V gene sequence: CDR1 SGHAT, CDR2 FQNNGV. Here the CDR3 DNA reads TGTGCCAGCAGCCCCGGAAGGGGGCGGAGGAGGACAGATACGCAGTATTTT. As protein: CASSPGRGRRRTDTQYF.

J is TRBJ2-3 and V is TRBV28; weak D call: TRBD2 (6 bases). The CDR3 totals 14 residues. CDR1 is MDHEN and CDR2 is SYDVKM in the germline V gene. The germline V and J ends were trimmed by 3 bases and 0 bases, with 7 bases remaining between them. CDR3 nucleotide sequence: TGTGCCAGCAGTTTTGGGACTAGCACAGATACGCAGTATTTT. Protein sequence: CASSFGTSTDTQYF.

The gene calls are TRBV5-6 and TRBJ1-1, with D unresolved. The length of the CDR3 is 13 residues. V was clipped by 1 base and J by 5 bases, with 9 bases between them. Per germline, CDR1 SGHDT and CDR2 YYEEEE. DNA for the CDR3: TGTGCCAGCAGCTTGAGCGGCGGGACTGAAGCTTTCTTT. It is translated as CASSLSGGTEAFF. The variable domain in full, with the rest retrieved from reference TRBV5-6 and TRBJ1-1, is DAGVTQSPTHLIKTRGQQVTLRCSPKSGHDTVSWYQQALGQGPQFIFQYYEEEERQRGNFPDRFSGHQFPNYSSELNVNALLLGDSALYLCASSLSGGTEAFFGQGTRLTVV.

This rearrangement joins TRBV18 to TRBJ2-1, with D perhaps matching TRBD1 (6 bases). Trimming left V 10 bases short and J 8 bases short, with 21 bases between. The CDR3 spans 14 residues. Per the germline V gene, CDR1 is KGHSH and CDR2 is LQKENI. The CDR3 reads CATRPGAFGDEQFF. CDR3 nucleotide sequence: TGTGCCACCCGGCCAGGGGCTTTCGGGGATGAGCAGTTCTTC.

The J gene is TRBJ1-1, the V gene TRBV28; D gene unclear. This CDR3 region has 16 residues. Per germline, CDR1 MDHEN and CDR2 SYDVKM. V lost 5 bases and J 10 bases, leaving 26 bases between the germline ends. The CDR3 region is CASSLPREPLTLAAFF. DNA of the CDR3: TGTGCCAGCAGTCTTCCCCGGGAACCTTTAACACTCGCAGCTTTCTTT.

The rearrangement joins TRBV5-1 to TRBJ1-1; D is unclear. This CDR3 is 16 amino acids long. V lost 0 bases to trimming and J lost 2 bases, with 14 bases between them. Germline CDR1 and CDR2: SGHRS and YFSETQ. The CDR3 here is CASSLEFRGYNTEAFF. Written as DNA, the CDR3 is TGCGCCAGCAGCTTGGAATTTCGGGGATATAACACTGAAGCTTTCTTT.

As regards this clone: Relative to the germline gene, one junction end is altered; a read error may explain this. The chain has TRBV14 and TRBJ2-5, with D tentatively TRBD1 (5 bases). Germline loops: CDR1 SGHDN, CDR2 FVKESK. CDR3 length: 16 residues. The CDR3 region has the DNA TGCGCCAGCAGCCCTTTCCGGCAGGGCATCCAAGAGACCCAGTACTTC. Protein product: CASSPFRQGIQETQYF.

The rearrangement joins TRBV5-8 to TRBJ2-1; D is perhaps TRBD1 (6 bases). This CDR3 contains 18 residues. V shed 3 bases and J shed 0 bases, with 19 bases lying between them. Germline loops: CDR1 SGHTS, CDR2 YDEGEE. The CDR3 bases are TGTGCCAGCAGCTCTTCCGCGAGACAGGCGAGCTCCTACAATGAGCAGTTCTTC. The encoded protein is CASSSSARQASSYNEQFF. The full variable domain, rest sourced from reference TRBV5-8 and TRBJ2-1, is EAGVTQSPTHLIKTRGQQATLRCSPISGHTSVYWYQQALGLGLQFLLWYDEGEERNRGNFPPRFSGRQFPNYSSELNVNALELEDSALYLCASSSSARQASSYNEQFFGPGTRLTVL.

The rearrangement uses TRBV10-3 and TRBJ2-1, with D tentatively TRBD1 (6 bases). V lost 7 bases to trimming and J lost 6 bases, with 7 bases between them. This CDR3 spans 11 amino acids. Looked up from germline, CDR1 is ENHRY and CDR2 is SYGVKD. CDR3 sequence reads: CAIMGANEQFF. As DNA, the CDR3 is TGTGCCATCATGGGGGCCAATGAGCAGTTCTTC.

The V gene is TRBV19, the J gene TRBJ1-2; possibly TRBD1 for D (6 bases). The CDR3 runs 17 residues. The V and J ends lost 5 bases and 3 bases respectively, with 22 bases between them. Germline V gene data show CDR1 as LNHDA and CDR2 as SQIVND (reference sequence). DNA of the CDR3: TGTGCCAGTAGTCCCCTCTCCCTTAAGGACAGAGACTATGGCTACACCTTC. Its protein is CASSPLSLKDRDYGYTF. The full variable domain, with the rest looked up from reference TRBV19 and TRBJ1-2, is DGGITQSPKYLFRKEGQNVTLSCEQNLNHDAMYWYRQDPGQGLRLIYYSQIVNDFQKGDIAEGYSVSREKKESFPLTVTSAQKNPTAFYLCASSPLSLKDRDYGYTFGSGTRLTVV.

V is TRBV6-5 and J is TRBJ2-5, with 10 bases that match TRBD2. The CDR3 is made up of 14 amino acids. CDR1 and CDR2 (germline): MNHEY, SVGAGI. V lost 4 bases to trimming and J lost 4 bases; unmatched junction nucleotides: 3. CDR3 in DNA: TGTGCCAGCAGTTTCCTAGCGGGGGTAGAGACCCAGTACTTC. Its protein is CASSFLAGVETQYF.

The V and J genes are TRBV4-1 and TRBJ1-2; D gene ambiguous. In germline, CDR1 is MGHRA, CDR2 YSYEKL. V gave up 4 bases and J gave up 4 bases, with 13 bases separating them. The CDR3 is 14 amino acids. CDR3 amino acids: CASSPLSDFYGYTF. The CDR3, as DNA: TGCGCCAGCAGCCCCTTATCAGATTTCTATGGCTACACCTTC.